The 26 T cell receptor beta chains given below trace back to one sample, sequenced in a study of blood T cell repertoires in COVID-19. Data came from immunoSEQ multiplex PCR; TCRdb stores just in-frame clones and leaves some out. Among some 69,000 clones, 90% were seen once, and the ten largest hold around 0.52%. The sample comprised peripheral blood. The receptors were sampled from a man in his fifties or sixties with COVID-19, enrolled during active disease.

This sequence joins TRBV10-1 and TRBJ2-1; 8 positions agree with TRBD2. Germline V gene data show CDR1 as WNHNN and CDR2 as SYGVQD (reference sequence). There are 17 residues in the CDR3. V shed 2 bases and J 4 bases; nucleotides not matched to a gene: 10. This chain's CDR3 is CASSEEVAGSIYNEQFF. The CDR3 nucleotides read TGCGCCAGCAGTGAGGAGGTAGCGGGGTCGATTTACAATGAGCAGTTCTTC.

This chain uses TRBV19 with TRBJ2-3; a weak D match, TRBD2 (6 bases). This CDR3 is built from 16 residues. The germline V and J ends were trimmed by 0 bases and 2 bases, with 12 bases remaining between them. Germline V CDR1 and CDR2: LNHDA, SQIVND (reference sequence). The CDR3 DNA is TGTGCCAGTAGTATAGAGGCGGGACCTTACACAGATACGCAGTATTTT. Translation: CASSIEAGPYTDTQYF.

The V and J genes are TRBV12-2 and TRBJ2-3; whether TRBD1, the table's D call, matches the DNA was not checked. TRBV12-2 is noted as a pseudogene. The CDR3 runs 18 residues. The CDR3 is CASRLEERTVPRTDTQYF. DNA of the CDR3: TGTGCAAGTCGCTTAGAGGAAAGGACAGTTCCCCGCACAGATACGCAGTATTTT.

The chain is built from TRBV30 and TRBJ2-7; 7 nucleotides match TRBD1. V was clipped by 2 bases and J by 5 bases; unmatched bases: 6. This CDR3 has 13 residues. Germline V lookup: CDR1 GTSNPN, CDR2 SVGIG (reference sequence). The CDR3 loop reads CAWSNTGVHEQYF. The DNA for the CDR3 is TGTGCCTGGAGTAATACAGGGGTCCACGAGCAGTACTTC. The full variable domain, its missing parts supplied by reference TRBV30 and TRBJ2-7, is SQTIHQWPATLVQPVGSPLSLECTVEGTSNPNLYWYRQAAGRGLQLLFYSVGIGQISSEVPQNLSASRPQDRQFILSSKKLLLSDSGFYLCAWSNTGVHEQYFGPGTRLTVT.

This rearrangement joins TRBV7-2 to TRBJ2-1; TRBD1 aligns across 8 bases. V lost 6 bases to trimming and J lost 7 bases; unmatched junction nucleotides: 8. The CDR3 is 14 residues long. The germline V gene encodes CDR1 SGHTA and CDR2 FQGNSA. The CDR3 DNA reads as TGTGCCAGCAGACTGATGACAGGGGCGAATGAGCAGTTCTTC. This encodes CASRLMTGANEQFF.

V usage is TRBV5-1 and J usage is TRBJ2-5; D might be TRBD2 (5 bases). This CDR3 region has 12 residues. The germline V gene has CDR1 SGHRS and CDR2 YFSETQ. V was cut by 4 bases and J by 13 bases, with 17 bases left in between. The CDR3 loop reads CASSLPEAERYF. CDR3 bases: TGCGCCAGCAGCCTCCCTGAAGCGGAGAGGTACTTC.

This chain links TRBV27 with TRBJ1-1; D gene ambiguous. Germline-derived CDR1 and CDR2 are MNHEY and SMNVEV (reference sequence). This CDR3 has 13 amino acids. Trimming stripped 2 bases from V and 3 bases from J, with 7 bases between. The CDR3 DNA sequence: TGTGCCAGCAGTTTAGTAGAGGACACTGAAGCTTTCTTT. As protein: CASSLVEDTEAFF.

The chain combines TRBV7-9 with TRBJ2-1, with 10 bases fitting TRBD2. V was clipped by 1 base and J by 5 bases; unmatched bases: 2. This CDR3 comprises 15 residues. Germline values: CDR1 SEHNR, CDR2 FQNEAQ (reference sequence). The CDR3 nucleotides read TGTGCCAGCAGCTTAGGTACTAGCGGGAACAATGAGCAGTTCTTC. The encoded protein is CASSLGTSGNNEQFF.

This clone has a handful of counts. J is TRBJ2-7 and V is TRBV11-2; 8 positions match TRBD2. Germline loops: CDR1 SGHAT, CDR2 FQNNGV. V was clipped by 5 bases and J by 6 bases; unmatched bases: 12. This CDR3 comprises 15 residues. CDR3 region: CASSLGPGLGSEQYF. The DNA for the CDR3 is TGTGCCAGCAGCCTCGGACCGGGACTAGGATCCGAGCAGTACTTC.

The sample holds one count of this clone. The chain uses TRBV30 and TRBJ2-1; 7 bases match TRBD2. The J segment lost 3 bases and the V segment lost 2 bases, leaving 10 bases of the junction unmatched. This CDR3 region has 16 residues. Per the germline V gene, CDR1 is GTSNPN and CDR2 is SVGIG (reference sequence). The CDR3 nucleotides read TGTGCCTGGAGTCCCGGGCTAGCGGATAACTACAATGAGCAGTTCTTC. Its protein product is CAWSPGLADNYNEQFF.

V and J are TRBV21-1 and TRBJ1-2. TRBV21-1 is listed as a pseudogene. The CDR3 totals 11 residues. CDR3 sequence: CASNCHDGYTF. As DNA, the CDR3 is TGTGCCAGCAACTGCCACGATGGCTACACCTTC.

V gene TRBV19 combines with J gene TRBJ1-4, with unresolved D. Germline values: CDR1 LNHDA, CDR2 SQIVND (reference sequence). The V end was cut by 3 bases, the J end by 4 bases, with 9 bases between. This CDR3 is built from 14 residues. The CDR3 bases are TGTGCCAGTAGTATTCGGCAGGATAATGAAAAACTGTTTTTT. Its translation is CASSIRQDNEKLFF.

This chain joins TRBV29-1 and TRBJ2-5; TRBD2 agrees at 7 bases. Germline V gene lookup returns CDR1 SQVTM and CDR2 ANQGSEA. Trimming took 2 bases from V and 5 from J; bases not matched to a gene: 8. The CDR3 has 14 residues. Written as DNA, the CDR3 is TGCAGCGTTGAAAGCCCAGCGGGAATGGAGACCCAGTACTTC. The encoded protein is CSVESPAGMETQYF.

CDR3 sequence (DNA): TGTGCCAGCAGTAATAGCGGCAAAAATGAGCAGTTCTTC. Translated: CASSNSGKNEQFF. J is TRBJ2-1 and V is TRBV9, with D tentatively TRBD2 (6 bases). There are 13 residues in the CDR3. The germline gives CDR1 SGDLS, CDR2 YYNGEE. The ends were cut back, 5 bases at V and 7 bases at J, with 13 bases in the middle.

The V gene is TRBV19, the J gene TRBJ1-5, with D possibly matching TRBD1 (6 bases). The CDR3 totals 17 residues. V lost 5 bases and J lost 6, with 23 bases in between. Germline V lookup: CDR1 LNHDA, CDR2 SQIVND (reference sequence). CDR3 protein: CASSDILSGVGAQPQHF. Here the CDR3 DNA reads TGTGCCAGTAGTGATATCTTGTCAGGGGTAGGAGCTCAGCCCCAGCATTTT.

This clone is a singleton in its sample. V is TRBV7-8 and J is TRBJ2-7, with no clear D. Per germline, CDR1 SGHVS and CDR2 FQNEAQ. The ends were cut back, 5 bases at V and 6 bases at J, with 20 bases in the middle. The CDR3 contains 15 residues. The CDR3 is CASSLRRTAPSEQYF. The CDR3 DNA reads as TGTGCCAGCAGCCTAAGAAGAACAGCCCCCTCCGAGCAGTACTTC.

CDR3 sequence reads: CASSQGGTGLSYEQYF. DNA of the CDR3: TGCGCCAGCAGCCAAGGGGGGACAGGGCTCTCCTACGAGCAGTACTTC. The V and J genes are TRBV4-1 and TRBJ2-7; 9 nucleotides align to TRBD1. Germline CDR1 and CDR2: MGHRA and YSYEKL. The length of the CDR3 is 16 residues. After removal of 1 base from V and 0 bases from J, the junction contained 4 bases not matched to a gene.

The chain carries TRBV12-5 and TRBJ2-5; 8 bases map to TRBD2. V trimming: 5 bases; J trimming: 4 bases; junction bases outside the gene matches: 9. The CDR3 extends over 15 amino acids. Germline loops: CDR1 LGHNT, CDR2 FRNRAP. The CDR3 coding sequence is TGTGCTAGTGGTCCGGTAAAGGGACTAGGAGAGACCCAGTACTTC. Its protein product is CASGPVKGLGETQYF.

With regard to this clone: Other DNA sequences in this specimen translate into the identical CDR3. The chain joins TRBV19 to TRBJ1-2, with D possibly being TRBD1 (5 bases). V was cut by 1 base and J by 4 bases, with 10 bases left in between. Germline CDR1 and CDR2: LNHDA and SQIVND (reference sequence). The CDR3 contains 14 residues. CDR3 bases: TGTGCCAGTAGTATAGGGCAGGGCGGCTATGGCTACACCTTC. It codes for CASSIGQGGYGYTF.

The chain joins TRBV27 to TRBJ2-7; the match to TRBD1 covers 7 bases. V gave up 3 bases and J gave up 6 bases; unmatched junction bases: 8. The CDR3 contains 14 residues. Germline V gene data show CDR1 as MNHEY and CDR2 as SMNVEV (reference sequence). The CDR3 region is CASSFVPGTAEQYF. CDR3 nucleotides: TGTGCCAGCAGTTTCGTGCCGGGGACAGCCGAGCAGTACTTC.

The chain uses TRBV5-6 and TRBJ1-4, with a possible D match to TRBD1 (5 bases). Trimming stripped 5 bases from V and 2 bases from J, with 7 bases between. In germline, CDR1 is SGHDT, CDR2 YYEEEE. This CDR3 comprises 13 residues. CDR3 protein: CASSPGTNEKLFF. The CDR3 DNA reads as TGTGCCAGCAGTCCAGGGACTAATGAAAAACTGTTTTTT. The full variable domain, in which reference TRBV5-6 and TRBJ1-4 provide the parts outside the CDR3, is DAGVTQSPTHLIKTRGQQVTLRCSPKSGHDTVSWYQQALGQGPQFIFQYYEEEERQRGNFPDRFSGHQFPNYSSELNVNALLLGDSALYLCASSPGTNEKLFFGSGTQLSVL.

The sample holds one count of this clone. This chain joins TRBV9 and TRBJ2-1; 8 positions agree with TRBD2. There are 14 residues in the CDR3. J was trimmed by 8 bases and V by 2 bases; bases with no gene match: 6. Germline loops: CDR1 SGDLS, CDR2 YYNGEE. CDR3 region: CASSVGTSRYEQFF. The CDR3 DNA is TGTGCCAGCAGCGTTGGGACTAGTAGATATGAGCAGTTCTTC.

The chain couples TRBV9 to TRBJ2-5, with D tentatively TRBD1 (5 bases). CDR3 size: 15 residues. The V end was cut by 0 bases, the J end by 1 base, with 10 bases between. CDR1 and CDR2 (germline): SGDLS, YYNGEE. The CDR3 is CASSVVQGPQETQYF. The CDR3 region has the DNA TGTGCCAGCAGCGTAGTGCAGGGCCCCCAAGAGACCCAGTACTTC.

This chain links TRBV7-8 with TRBJ1-5; D possibly corresponds to TRBD1 (6 bases). Per the germline V gene, CDR1 is SGHVS and CDR2 is FQNEAQ. This CDR3 region has 18 residues. Trimming cost V 5 bases and J 3 bases, with 23 bases left between them. CDR3 DNA: TGTGCCAGCAGCCCAGACCTGATACAGGGACGGGTCAATCAGCCCCAGCATTTT. This encodes CASSPDLIQGRVNQPQHF.

This chain links TRBV6-6 with TRBJ2-2, with a tentative D call TRBD1 (5 bases). CDR1 is MNHNY and CDR2 is SVGAGI in the germline V gene (reference sequence). V was cut by 7 bases and J by 5 bases, with 14 bases left in between. This CDR3 is 14 amino acids long. CDR3 nucleotides: TGTGCCAGCACTAAAATCAGGGAAACCGGGGAGCTGTTTTTT. It translates to CASTKIRETGELFF.

The V and J genes are TRBV6-5 and TRBJ2-2; 8 bases line up with TRBD2. Germline V gives CDR1 MNHEY, CDR2 SVGAGI. The CDR3 covers 14 residues. Trimming cost V 4 bases and J 6 bases; bases outside gene matches: 4. As DNA, the CDR3 is TGTGCCAGCAGTTGGACTAGCCTGGCCGGGGAGCTGTTTTTT. Translated: CASSWTSLAGELFF.